This T cell receptor (beta chain) originates from a study of T cell changes during pregnancy in multiple sclerosis. The germline V gene has CDR1 SGHTA and CDR2 FQGNSA. CDR3 length equals 16 residues. V lost 5 bases and J lost 0, with 14 bases in between. This clone was observed a single time. Clones were sequenced by immunoSEQ multiplex PCR, and TCRdb holds only the in-frame ones, with some missing. The sample has around 38,000 clones, over 90% seen once. This TCR came from a female donor in good health, enrolled as a control in a pregnancy study. This chain uses TRBV7-2 with TRBJ2-1, with TRBD2 as a possible D gene (6 bases). Here the sequenced sample was CD4+ T cells from peripheral blood mononuclear cells, taken in the third trimester of pregnancy. The CDR3 DNA follows: TGTGCCAGCAGCGCGCAAGGGACTGTCTCCTACAATGAGCAGTTCTTC. Translation: CASSAQGTVSYNEQFF.